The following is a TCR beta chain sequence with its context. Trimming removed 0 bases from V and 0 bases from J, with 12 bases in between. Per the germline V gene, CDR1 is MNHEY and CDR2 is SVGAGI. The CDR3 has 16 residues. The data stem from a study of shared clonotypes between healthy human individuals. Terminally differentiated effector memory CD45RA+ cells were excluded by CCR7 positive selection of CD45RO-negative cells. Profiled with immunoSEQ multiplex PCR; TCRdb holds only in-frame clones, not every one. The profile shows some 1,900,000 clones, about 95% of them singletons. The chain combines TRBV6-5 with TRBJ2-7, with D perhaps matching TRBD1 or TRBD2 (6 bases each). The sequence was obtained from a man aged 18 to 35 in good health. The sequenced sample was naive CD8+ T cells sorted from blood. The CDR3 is CASSYSGGEHSYEQYF. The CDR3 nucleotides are TGTGCCAGCAGTTACTCGGGGGGCGAACACTCCTACGAGCAGTACTTC.